The clone carrying this TCR beta chain has a handful of counts. Antigen: not known. The TCR alpha and TCR beta cDNA libraries, bearing sample barcodes and UMIs, were generated by 5'RACE using constant-segment primers. TCRdb itself ran the 5' RACE reads through MiXCR, one entry per CDR3 protein. The repertoire holds hundreds of thousands of distinct CDR3 sequences, with approximately 23% as singletons. This CDR3 is 13 amino acids long. With 4 bases removed from V and 9 bases from J, the gap between germline ends came to 13 bases. From germline, CDR1 is MRHNA and CDR2 SNTAGT. The data were taken from a study of T-cell memory formation after mild COVID-19. About the study: TCR clusters were mostly donor specific. Overall study findings and caveats: Detection of some responders pre-infection suggested pre-existing cross-reactive memory T cells participated.

This clonotype originated in an adult woman who had mild COVID-19 (a few samples of this study predate the infection). Cell type and time point are not known. The specimen was PBMCs or a T cell subset sorted from them (not recorded which). This chain joins TRBV6-4 and TRBJ2-1; a possible D gene is TRBD2 (6 bases). The CDR3 sequence: CASSVEGYAEQFF. The CDR3 DNA sequence: TGTGCCAGCAGTGTGGAGGGGTATGCTGAGCAGTTCTTC.